This T cell receptor (beta chain) derives from a study of tumor-infiltrating lymphocytes in localized non-small cell lung cancer. About the study: Patients included smokers and never-smokers with various histologies, some sampled after neoadjuvant chemotherapy. Tumor tissue and non-adjacent uninvolved lung came from each patient. The study's findings and limits: Immunotypes IM1 and IM2 had similar TCR-derived T-cell fractions.

Some clones are missing from TCRdb's copy, which holds only in-frame ones; the method was immunoSEQ multiplex PCR. The data contain 6,000 to 8,000 clones, roughly three quarters of them singletons. V shed 0 bases and J shed 0 bases, with 6 bases lying between them. The length of the CDR3 is 14 residues. Germline V gene data show CDR1 as SGDLS and CDR2 as YYNGEE. A remark on this clone: Its cognate antigen is unknown.

Sequencing used uninvolved lung tissue not adjacent to the tumor. J is TRBJ1-2 and V is TRBV9, with D possibly matching TRBD1 (5 bases). This sequence originates from a human donor with non-small cell lung cancer. CDR3 in amino acids: CASSVVTANYGYTF. CDR3 nucleotide sequence: TGTGCCAGCAGCGTAGTGACAGCTAACTATGGCTACACCTTC.